A single sample is the source of the 2 T cell receptor beta chains below, sequenced in a study of T cell changes during pregnancy in multiple sclerosis. Some clones are missing from TCRdb's copy, which holds only in-frame ones; the method was immunoSEQ multiplex PCR. The sample yields roughly 90,000 clones, under 95% seen once. Sample: peripheral blood, taken before pregnancy. The source of these receptors is a female donor with multiple sclerosis, enrolled in a pregnancy study.

This chain joins TRBV14 and TRBJ1-4; tentatively, D is TRBD1 (5 bases). Germline CDR1 is SGHDN and CDR2 is FVKESK. V was clipped by 1 base and J by 2 bases, with 11 bases between them. CDR3 length equals 16 residues. The DNA for the CDR3 is TGTGCCAGCAGCCAAGTCATTGGGGCCACTAATGAAAAACTGTTTTTT. Translation gives CASSQVIGATNEKLFF.

The J gene is TRBJ2-7, the V gene TRBV6-1; D possibly corresponds to TRBD1 (5 bases). The CDR3 runs to 15 residues. V was pared by 6 bases and J by 3 bases, with 18 bases between. The germline gives CDR1 MNHNS, CDR2 SASEGT. The CDR3 loop reads CASSQPRAGIYEQYF. The CDR3 DNA sequence: TGTGCCAGCAGCCAACCCCGGGCAGGGATCTACGAGCAGTACTTC.